Shown below are 7 T cell receptor beta chains from a single sample sequenced in a study of tumor and adjacent non-tumor tissue in lung cancer. RNA was extracted from bulk tissue without any cell sorting. A modified ARM-PCR protocol with three rounds of nested PCR amplified TCRbeta. In TCRdb, the multiplex PCR reads were re-called with MiXCR into one record per CDR3 protein. The sample has about 120,000 distinct CDR3 sequences; around three fifths are singletons. Sequencing was done on a sample of lung tumor tissue. These receptors originate from a man aged 30 to 45 with non-small cell lung cancer.

Turning to this clonotype: Lacking the conserved final phenylalanine or tryptophan, this CDR3 likely reflects a read error. Here the CDR3 reads CASSIGRVPDTQYL. DNA of the CDR3: TGTGCCAGCAGCATAGGAAGGGTCCCAGATACGCAGTATCTT. The rearrangement links TRBV7-3 to TRBJ2-3; D remains ambiguous. This CDR3 region has 14 residues. CDR1 SGHTA and CDR2 FQGTGA come from the germline V gene. V was trimmed by 5 bases and J by 4 bases, leaving 13 bases between them.

As for this clonotype: Possible read error: a much larger clone is one base away. The J gene is TRBJ2-1, the V gene TRBV6-1, with 8 bases lining up with TRBD2. This CDR3 comprises 17 residues. The V and J ends lost 6 bases and 4 bases, in that order; junction bases with no gene match: 14. From germline, CDR1 is MNHNS and CDR2 SASEGT. The DNA for the CDR3 is TGTGCCAGCAGCCCCAGCCGACTAACGGGAGGGTACAATGAGCAGTTCTTC. Translating gives CASSPSRLTGGYNEQFF.

In the case of this clonotype: A much larger clone is a single base away; this may be a read error. This rearrangement joins TRBV13 to TRBJ2-7; 12 bases are a match to TRBD2. Trimming took 2 bases from V and 5 from J; bases not matched to a gene: 4. The CDR3 spans 15 residues. The germline CDR1 and CDR2 sequences are PRHDT and FYEKMQ (reference sequence). The CDR3 DNA is TGTGCCAGCAGCTTAAATGGACTAGCGGGAAACGAGCAGTACTTC. Its protein product is CASSLNGLAGNEQYF.

V gene TRBV20-1 combines with J gene TRBJ2-7; D is possibly TRBD2 (6 bases). This CDR3 has 12 amino acids. V was pared by 7 bases and J by 3 bases, with 13 bases between. Per the germline V gene, CDR1 is DFQATT and CDR2 is SNEGSKA (reference sequence). The CDR3 coding sequence is TGCAGTGGTCGGTTTAGCGGCTACGAGCAGTACTTC. As protein: CSGRFSGYEQYF.

This clonotype was seen at least ten times. V and J are TRBV29-1 and TRBJ2-2; TRBD2 matches 7 bases. With 7 bases clipped from V and 0 bases from J, the junction kept 5 bases outside the gene matches. The CDR3 extends over 14 amino acids. Looked up from germline, CDR1 is SQVTM and CDR2 is ANQGSEA. The DNA for the CDR3 is TGCAGCGGTGGGAGCGGGGCGAACACCGGGGAGCTGTTTTTT. This encodes CSGGSGANTGELFF.

Comment on this clonotype: A single base separates this from a much larger clone, so it may be a read error. The CDR3 region is CTSSPRRDTEAFF. For the CDR3, the DNA is TGTACCAGCAGCCCACGCCGTGACACTGAAGCTTTCTTT. V gene TRBV11-2 combines with J gene TRBJ1-1, with no clear D. This CDR3 is 13 amino acids long. CDR1 is SGHAT and CDR2 is FQNNGV in the germline V gene.

The chain carries TRBV24-1 and TRBJ2-5; the D is unclear. Germline V gene sequence: CDR1 KGHDR, CDR2 SFDVKD. This CDR3 spans 15 amino acids. V was clipped by 0 bases and J by 5 bases, with 12 bases between them. CDR3 amino acids: CATSDLRSDQETQYF. The CDR3 DNA sequence: TGTGCCACCAGTGATTTGAGGTCAGATCAGGAGACCCAGTACTTC.